This entry lists 30 T cell receptor beta chains sequenced from one sample in a study of T-cell reconstitution after alpha-beta-depleted transplantation in children. The library targeted TCRbeta and was prepared with unique molecular identifiers. TCRdb used MiXCR to reprocess the PCR reads, holding one entry per CDR3 protein. The table has around 450,000 distinct CDR3 sequences, 15% to 20% seen once. The material sequenced was PBMCs, mostly from graft donor cells, taken 360 days after TCRalphabeta/CD19-depleted stem cell transplant. These receptors were collected from a boy under three years old who had a stem cell transplant for Wiskott-Aldrich syndrome, so the T cells may come from the graft donor.

This clonotype was seen a few times. V usage is TRBV5-1 and J usage is TRBJ2-3, with D possibly matching TRBD2 (5 bases). The CDR3 is 14 residues long. Germline assignment: CDR1 SGHRS and CDR2 YFSETQ. The V end was cut by 0 bases, the J end by 5 bases, with 10 bases between. The CDR3 reads CASSLVTSIDTQYF. Written as DNA, the CDR3 is TGCGCCAGCAGCTTGGTAACTAGTATAGATACGCAGTATTTT. The whole variable domain, filled in from reference TRBV5-1 and TRBJ2-3, reads KAGVTQTPRYLIKTRGQQVTLSCSPISGHRSVSWYQQTPGQGLQFLFEYFSETQRNKGNFPGRFSGRQFSNSRSEMNVSTLELGDSALYLCASSLVTSIDTQYFGPGTRLTVL.

The V call is TRBV12-3 or TRBV12-4, the J call TRBJ2-2, with TRBD1 identical over 7 bases. CDR3 length equals 16 residues. The junction had 3 bases not matched to a gene; V was cut back by 2 bases and J by 0 bases. This chain's CDR3 is CASSLLGQSNTGELFF. CDR3 bases: TGTGCCAGCAGTTTATTGGGACAGTCGAACACCGGGGAGCTGTTTTTT.

This clonotype came up a few times. The chain is built from TRBV29-1 and TRBJ1-1, with TRBD1 as a possible D gene (5 bases). Germline CDR1 SQVTM, CDR2 ANQGSEA. The CDR3 consists of 13 residues. Trimming took off 7 bases at V and 6 bases at J, with 18 bases between the two ends. CDR3 in DNA: TGCAGCGCAGACTTTAGGAGGGGAGCTGAAGCTTTCTTT. Its protein product is CSADFRRGAEAFF.

This clonotype occurred a few times. The V gene is TRBV11-3, the J gene TRBJ2-4; D might be TRBD1 or TRBD2, each matching 5 bases. V gave up 5 bases and J gave up 8 bases, with 19 bases separating them. This CDR3 region has 15 residues. Germline V gene sequence: CDR1 SGHNT, CDR2 YENEEA. The CDR3, as DNA: TGTGCCAGCAGCGCGGACCCCGGGACCCGGGACATTCAGTACTTC. It translates to CASSADPGTRDIQYF.

The V gene is TRBV3-1, the J gene TRBJ2-3, with TRBD2 matching 9 bases. J was trimmed by 8 bases and V by 0 bases; bases with no gene match: 15. This CDR3 is 18 amino acids long. Germline assignment: CDR1 LGHDT and CDR2 YNNKEL (reference sequence). CDR3 amino acids: CASSQDVPGLASVTTQYF. CDR3 DNA sequence: TGTGCCAGCAGCCAAGACGTTCCGGGACTAGCCTCTGTTACTACGCAGTATTTT.

This clonotype was found a few times. The rearrangement uses TRBV3-1 and TRBJ2-7, with a tentative D call TRBD2 (5 bases). V lost 4 bases to trimming and J lost 6 bases, with 19 bases between them. Germline CDR1 is LGHDT and CDR2 is YNNKEL (reference sequence). The CDR3 extends over 15 amino acids. The CDR3 DNA reads TGTGCCAGCAGCCCCCCACCGCACGGGGTTCTCGAGCAGTACTTC. This codes for CASSPPPHGVLEQYF.

V is TRBV12-3 or TRBV12-4 and J is TRBJ2-1; 7 nucleotides agree with TRBD2. J was trimmed by 7 bases and V by 1 base; bases with no gene match: 7. The CDR3 length is 15 residues. CDR3: CASSLVPTSRNEQFF. CDR3 coding DNA: TGTGCCAGCAGTTTAGTCCCGACTAGCAGAAATGAGCAGTTCTTC.

This clonotype came up a few times. CDR3 coding DNA: TGCGCCAGCAGCCAAGGACCACAGGGTCTGGAGAACACTGAAGCTTTCTTT. This codes for CASSQGPQGLENTEAFF. V gene TRBV4-1 combines with J gene TRBJ1-1; a weak D match, TRBD1 (6 bases). The V and J ends lost 1 base and 1 base respectively, with 16 bases between them. Germline V lookup: CDR1 MGHRA, CDR2 YSYEKL. The CDR3 runs to 17 residues.

The CDR3, as DNA: TGTGCCATGGGCTATGGGACCATCTACGAGCAGTACTTC. This codes for CAMGYGTIYEQYF. This chain uses TRBV5-5 with TRBJ2-7; D tentatively reads TRBD1 or TRBD2 (5 bases each). V lost 9 bases and J lost 3, with 16 bases in between. Per the germline V gene, CDR1 is SGHKS and CDR2 is YYEKEE (reference sequence). CDR3 length: 13 residues.

The chain joins TRBV20-1 to TRBJ2-3; D remains ambiguous. This CDR3 has 12 amino acids. The germline V and J ends were trimmed by 1 base and 6 bases, with 8 bases remaining between them. The germline V gene has CDR1 DFQATT and CDR2 SNEGSKA (reference sequence). CDR3 sequence (DNA): TGCAGTGCTAGAGCCTTGGGGGATACGCAGTATTTT. It specifies CSARALGDTQYF.

The rearrangement joins TRBV6-5 to TRBJ2-7; TRBD1 matches at 9 bases. V trimming: 2 bases; J trimming: 3 bases; junction bases outside the gene matches: 14. This CDR3 spans 18 amino acids. Germline V gives CDR1 MNHEY, CDR2 SVGAGI. This chain's CDR3 is CASSYPQTGGLEDYEQYF. In DNA form, the CDR3 reads TGTGCCAGCAGTTACCCGCAAACAGGGGGCCTTGAAGACTACGAGCAGTACTTC.

The chain links TRBV24-1 to TRBJ2-3; perhaps TRBD1 as D (5 bases). Deletions cut 3 bases from V and 3 bases from J, with 9 bases between. Per germline, CDR1 KGHDR and CDR2 SFDVKD. CDR3 size: 14 residues. The CDR3 region has the DNA TGTGCCACCAGTGATCCCAGACAGACAGATACGCAGTATTTT. It translates to CATSDPRQTDTQYF.

This chain links TRBV27 with TRBJ2-3; 7 nucleotides match TRBD2. This CDR3 comprises 16 residues. CDR1 and CDR2 (germline): MNHEY, SMNVEV (reference sequence). Trimming at V came to 5 bases and at J to 4 bases, leaving 12 bases not matched to a gene. The DNA for the CDR3 is TGTGCCAGCAGTCACCCCTGGCGGGAGAGCGCAGATACGCAGTATTTT. Residues: CASSHPWRESADTQYF.

This clonotype occurred a few times. The rearrangement uses TRBV7-9 and TRBJ2-2, with 8 bases aligning to TRBD2. The germline V gene has CDR1 SEHNR and CDR2 FQNEAQ (reference sequence). The CDR3 is 16 residues long. Trimming removed 5 bases from V and 6 bases from J; junction bases left unmatched: 11. The CDR3, as DNA: TGTGCCAGCAGCGGGCCCGGGACTAGAATCGCCGGGGAGCTGTTTTTT. Its translation: CASSGPGTRIAGELFF.

This chain joins TRBV12-3 or TRBV12-4 and TRBJ2-3, with a weak D call TRBD2 (5 bases). V dropped 2 bases and J dropped 0 bases, with 12 bases sitting between them. CDR3 size: 16 residues. The CDR3: CASSLSLAISTDTQYF. Here the CDR3 DNA reads TGTGCCAGCAGTTTATCCTTAGCGATTAGCACAGATACGCAGTATTTT.

This chain uses TRBV7-9 with TRBJ2-1; the D call may be TRBD1 or TRBD2 (5 bases each). V was clipped by 2 bases and J by 6 bases, with 20 bases between them. Germline CDR1 SEHNR, CDR2 FQNEAQ (reference sequence). This CDR3 is built from 17 residues. The CDR3 sequence is CASSLHGRVRGGNEQFF. The DNA for the CDR3 is TGTGCCAGCAGCTTACATGGGCGGGTTCGTGGGGGCAATGAGCAGTTCTTC.

This clonotype was recorded a few times. CDR3 DNA: TGTGCCAGCAGCAAAGAGCTAGCGGGCTTGGGGTACGAGCAGTACTTC. Amino acids: CASSKELAGLGYEQYF. V usage is TRBV21-1 and J usage is TRBJ2-7; the DNA was not compared with TRBD2, the D call given in the table. TRBV21-1 has pseudogene status. This CDR3 contains 16 residues.

V and J are TRBV7-2 and TRBJ2-1, with 8 nucleotides matching TRBD2. Germline V gives CDR1 SGHTA, CDR2 FQGNSA. The CDR3 is made up of 17 amino acids. V gave up 0 bases and J gave up 4 bases; unmatched junction bases: 8. This CDR3 reads CASSLAPGLGVYNEQFF. In nucleotides, the CDR3 is TGTGCCAGCAGCTTAGCTCCGGGACTAGGGGTATACAATGAGCAGTTCTTC.

The sample holds a few counts of this clonotype. The chain is built from TRBV11-2 and TRBJ2-3, with a possible D match to TRBD1 (6 bases). Germline assignment: CDR1 SGHAT and CDR2 FQNNGV. The CDR3 extends over 13 amino acids. Trimming removed 5 bases from V and 9 bases from J, with 15 bases in between. CDR3 bases: TGTGCCAGCAGCATCGGACAGCCCCAAACGCAGTATTTT. Amino acids: CASSIGQPQTQYF.

This clonotype was seen only a few times. V gene TRBV25-1 combines with J gene TRBJ2-5; 12 positions match TRBD2. Germline loops: CDR1 MGHDK, CDR2 SYGVNS. The trim removed 6 bases at V and 9 bases at J, leaving 8 bases unmatched. The length of the CDR3 is 14 residues. The CDR3 protein is CASSRLAGEDSQYF. Here the CDR3 DNA reads TGTGCCAGCAGCAGACTAGCGGGAGAAGATTCCCAGTACTTC.

In this sample, this clonotype turned up a few times. V and J are TRBV3-1 and TRBJ2-1; D gene uncertain. Between the trimmed V and J ends, which lost 3 bases and 8 bases, there was a span of 8 bases. The germline V gene has CDR1 LGHDT and CDR2 YNNKEL (reference sequence). The CDR3 covers 12 residues. The CDR3 protein is CASSQTVYEQFF. The CDR3 DNA is TGTGCCAGCAGCCAGACCGTTTATGAGCAGTTCTTC.

The rearrangement uses TRBV28 and TRBJ2-6; maybe TRBD1 (6 bases). V was shortened by 7 bases and J by 0 bases, with 10 bases between the two germline ends. Per the germline V gene, CDR1 is MDHEN and CDR2 is SYDVKM. The CDR3 spans 15 residues. This CDR3 is CASTIQGSGANVLTF. CDR3 nucleotide sequence: TGTGCCAGCACCATACAGGGCTCTGGGGCCAACGTCCTGACTTTC.

This clonotype was detected ten times or more. This rearrangement joins TRBV5-1 to TRBJ2-1, with a possible D match to TRBD1 (6 bases). This CDR3 region has 14 residues. Germline V gene sequence: CDR1 SGHRS, CDR2 YFSETQ. V was clipped by 0 bases and J by 4 bases, with 8 bases between them. The CDR3 reads CASSLERGYNEQFF. The DNA of the CDR3 is TGCGCCAGCAGCTTGGAAAGGGGGTACAATGAGCAGTTCTTC.

J is TRBJ2-1 and V is TRBV4-1; no clear D gene. V lost 1 base to trimming and J lost 3 bases, with 19 bases between them. CDR3 length equals 18 residues. Germline loops: CDR1 MGHRA, CDR2 YSYEKL. CDR3 loop: CASSQGKVFRSVYNEQFF. The CDR3 region has the DNA TGCGCCAGCAGCCAAGGCAAGGTGTTCCGCTCGGTCTACAATGAGCAGTTCTTC.

This rearrangement joins TRBV20-1 to TRBJ2-5; perhaps TRBD2 as D (6 bases). Trimming stripped 5 bases from V and 0 bases from J, with 10 bases between. Germline CDR1 DFQATT, CDR2 SNEGSKA (reference sequence). This CDR3 is 13 amino acids long. CDR3 in amino acids: CSALRGNQETQYF. CDR3 nucleotide sequence: TGCAGTGCTTTACGGGGGAACCAAGAGACCCAGTACTTC.

The chain links TRBV20-1 to TRBJ2-5; 8 nucleotides agree with TRBD2. CDR3 length equals 16 residues. Germline V lookup: CDR1 DFQATT, CDR2 SNEGSKA (reference sequence). Germline trimming cut 2 bases from V and 0 bases from J; bases unmatched to any gene: 8. The CDR3 sequence: CSARTSSGLYQETQYF. The DNA for the CDR3 is TGCAGTGCTAGAACCTCTAGCGGGCTGTACCAAGAGACCCAGTACTTC.

This clonotype was seen more than once but under ten times. The rearrangement links TRBV5-1 to TRBJ2-7; D is perhaps TRBD2 (7 bases). The CDR3 has 17 amino acids. Trimming stripped 2 bases from V and 3 bases from J, with 21 bases between. The germline CDR1 and CDR2 sequences are SGHRS and YFSETQ. The CDR3, as DNA: TGCGCCAGCAGCTTTCTCCTTCAGGGGAGGGGGTACTACGAGCAGTACTTC. Protein: CASSFLLQGRGYYEQYF.

The chain combines TRBV5-6 with TRBJ2-1; 8 bases map to TRBD1. Germline CDR1 and CDR2: SGHDT and YYEEEE. This CDR3 comprises 19 residues. Trimming cost V 2 bases and J 0 bases; bases outside gene matches: 13. CDR3 loop: CASSFGQGQSILSYNEQFF. CDR3 DNA sequence: TGTGCCAGCAGCTTCGGACAGGGACAGTCAATTCTCTCCTACAATGAGCAGTTCTTC. The full variable domain, completed using reference TRBV5-6 and TRBJ2-1, is DAGVTQSPTHLIKTRGQQVTLRCSPKSGHDTVSWYQQALGQGPQFIFQYYEEEERQRGNFPDRFSGHQFPNYSSELNVNALLLGDSALYLCASSFGQGQSILSYNEQFFGPGTRLTVL.

The gene calls are TRBV11-1 and TRBJ2-1, with 11 bases lining up with TRBD2. The CDR3 runs 19 residues. The germline CDR1 and CDR2 sequences are SGHAT and FQDESV (reference sequence). The junction had 16 bases not matched to a gene; V was cut back by 2 bases and J by 7 bases. CDR3 sequence: CASSLRTGKLAGEGNEQFF. The CDR3 DNA sequence: TGTGCCAGCAGCTTAAGGACAGGGAAACTAGCGGGAGAGGGTAATGAGCAGTTCTTC.

This clonotype was counted a few times. This rearrangement joins TRBV27 to TRBJ1-2; no definite D call. Germline CDR1 MNHEY, CDR2 SMNVEV (reference sequence). V was trimmed by 1 base and J by 4 bases, leaving 13 bases between them. CDR3 length: 15 amino acids. The CDR3 DNA follows: TGTGCCAGCAGTTTATACTACGGATGGGGCTATGGCTACACCTTC. As protein: CASSLYYGWGYGYTF.